This note documents a single TCR beta chain sequence. Only in-frame clones appear in the TCRdb table, and some are missing; sequencing was by immunoSEQ multiplex PCR. The repertoire holds roughly 120,000 clones, with 90% as singletons. Per the germline V gene, CDR1 is MNHEY and CDR2 is SMNVEV (reference sequence). CDR3 length equals 14 residues. Trimming shortened V by 6 bases and J by 4 bases, and 12 bases separated the two germline ends. The sample is drawn from a study of blood T cell repertoires in COVID-19. Study background: There were acute and convalescent COVID-19 samples, and they came from the United States, Italy and Spain.

The sequence was collected from a man aged 50 to 59 with active COVID-19. Sequences were obtained from peripheral blood. This chain uses TRBV27 with TRBJ2-2; tentatively, D is TRBD1 (6 bases). In DNA, the CDR3 is TGTGCCAGCAGGAGAAGGGACACCACCGGGGAGCTGTTTTTT. This codes for CASRRRDTTGELFF.